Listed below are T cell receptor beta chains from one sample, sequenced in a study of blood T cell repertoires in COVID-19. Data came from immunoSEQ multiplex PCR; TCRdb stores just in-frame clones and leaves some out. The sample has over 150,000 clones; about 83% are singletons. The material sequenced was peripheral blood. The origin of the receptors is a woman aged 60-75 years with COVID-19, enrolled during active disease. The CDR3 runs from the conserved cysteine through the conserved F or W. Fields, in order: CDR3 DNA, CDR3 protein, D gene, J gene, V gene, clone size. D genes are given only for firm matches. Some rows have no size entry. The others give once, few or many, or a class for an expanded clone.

TGTGCCAGCAGCACAGGGAGTAATTCACCCCTCCACTTT,CASSTGSNSPLHF,-,TRBJ1-6,TRBV7-6,few
TGTGCCAGCAGCTTAGGGGCTTTGGGCAATCAGCCCCAGCATTTT,CASSLGALGNQPQHF,-,TRBJ1-5,TRBV7-2,-
TGTGCCCGCCGGGGGGGCCGCCCGGGGGGCGGCAATCAGCCCCAGCATTTT,CARRGGRPGGGNQPQHF,-,TRBJ1-5,TRBV2,-
TGCGCCAGCAGTCACTCTAGGACAGGGTCCTATCAGCCCCAGCATTTT,CASSHSRTGSYQPQHF,TRBD1,TRBJ1-5,TRBV23-1,-
TGTGCCAGCAGCGGAGATGGATGGCTAGCGGCCACCGGGGAGCTGTTTTTT,CASSGDGWLAATGELFF,TRBD2,TRBJ2-2,TRBV9,few
TGTGCCAGCAGTCCTATTAGTAGTGGACCCCTCCACTTT,CASSPISSGPLHF,-,TRBJ1-6,TRBV12-3/TRBV12-4,few
TGTGCCAGCGCACGGGATTCCTATGGCTACACCTTC,CASARDSYGYTF,-,TRBJ1-2,TRBV12-3/TRBV12-4,few
TGTGCCTGGAGCATTCAAGAGACCCAGTACTTC,CAWSIQETQYF,-,TRBJ2-5,TRBV30,-
TGTGCCAGCAGCGAAAACATCCGGGACAGGGGTGAAAAACTGTTTTTT,CASSENIRDRGEKLFF,TRBD1,TRBJ1-4,TRBV3-1/TRBV3-2,-
TGTGCCAGCAGCCACCTAGCGGGTCGAAAGTTCTTC,CASSHLAGRKFF,TRBD2,TRBJ2-1,TRBV7-2,-
TGTGCCAGCAGCTCCGCGGGGGGCTCCCGGGGAAGCACAGATACGCAGTATTTT,CASSSAGGSRGSTDTQYF,TRBD2,TRBJ2-3,TRBV5-6,-
TGTGCCAGCAGCTTGGGACAGGGGTACAATGAGCAGTTCTTC,CASSLGQGYNEQFF,TRBD1,TRBJ2-1,TRBV7-2,-
TGTGCCAGCAGTCTGCGGGACAGCCAAGAGACCCAGTACTTC,CASSLRDSQETQYF,-,TRBJ2-5,TRBV5-4,-
TGTGCCAGCAGGGACAGGGGGCTCTCTCTCTCTGGAAACACCATATATTTT,CASRDRGLSLSGNTIYF,TRBD1,TRBJ1-3,TRBV19,few
TGTGCCAGCAGCAACGGACAGGGAAGAAGAAATCAGCCCCAGCATTTT,CASSNGQGRRNQPQHF,TRBD1,TRBJ1-5,TRBV5-8,-
TGCGCCAGCACTCTCGACACTGAAGCTTTCTTT,CASTLDTEAFF,-,TRBJ1-1,TRBV10-2,-
TGTGCCAGCAGCCCGGGACTAGCGGGAGAGACCCAGTACTTC,CASSPGLAGETQYF,TRBD2,TRBJ2-5,TRBV11-1,-
TGTGCCAGCAGCTTGGGACAGGGTATCAGGCACATTCAGTACTTC,CASSLGQGIRHIQYF,TRBD1,TRBJ2-4,TRBV5-6,-
TGTGCCAGCAGGTCCACCGGGACGGGGGGGGAAAAACTGTTTTTT,CASRSTGTGGEKLFF,-,TRBJ1-4,TRBV27,once
TGTGCCAGCAGTTTCCACCTCCAAGGACTGAGCTACGAGCAGTACTTC,CASSFHLQGLSYEQYF,-,TRBJ2-7,TRBV28,-
TGTGCCAGCAGCCAAGGAATGGGACAGGGGGCTCCGGGCGCCCAGCATTTT,CASSQGMGQGAPGAQHF,TRBD1,TRBJ1-5,TRBV3-1/TRBV3-2,once
TGTGCCAGCATCCCTCGGGGGTCCAATCAGCCCCAGCATTTT,CASIPRGSNQPQHF,-,TRBJ1-5,TRBV6-1,-
TGCAGCGTTGAAGTCGGGAATCAGCCCCAGCATTTT,CSVEVGNQPQHF,-,TRBJ1-5,TRBV29-1,-
TGCGCCAGCACAGATAACTATGGCTACACCTTC,CASTDNYGYTF,-,TRBJ1-2,TRBV5-1,-